The 18 T cell receptor beta chains below were found in one sample sequenced in a study of spatial heterogeneity in lung cancer (dated by TCRdb to the late 2010s). Libraries were prepared through 5' RACE. Sequenced using a NextSeq 500. The raw public reads went through TCRdb reprocessing: fastp at Q25, MiXCR clone calling, in-frame beta chains kept. Rows are combined by CDR3 protein, so each entry shows the most common genes and DNA. In all, the sample holds tens of thousands of distinct CDR3 sequences, and 6.5% to 7.5% of those were seen once. The ten largest make up roughly 35% of the sample. Sample time point, as interpreted from the label and publication: blood at routine non-recurrence follow-up after resection. Whole RNA extracted from tumor and nontumor lung tissue, or from cryopreserved PBMC samples, was used for TCR sequencing without cell sorting. Sequences were derived from PBMCs, sampled at follow-up. Receptors originate from a female donor with early-stage non-small cell lung cancer.

This clonotype has at least ten counts. The V and J genes are TRBV2 and TRBJ2-5; 8 bases are shared with TRBD2. The CDR3 consists of 14 residues. V dropped 8 bases and J dropped 6; count of bases not matched to a gene: 11. Per germline, CDR1 SNHLY and CDR2 FYNNEI. The chain's CDR3 is CASRAGSSGQTQYF. The CDR3 region has the DNA TGTGCCAGCCGAGCAGGGTCTAGCGGGCAGACCCAGTACTTC.

This clonotype has just a few counts. The chain is built from TRBV5-1 and TRBJ2-2; the D gene is possibly TRBD2 (5 bases). The germline V gene has CDR1 SGHRS and CDR2 YFSETQ. The V end lost 3 bases, the J end lost 3 bases, and 9 bases lay between the germline ends. The CDR3 is 14 amino acids. In DNA, the CDR3 is TGCGCCAGCAGCTCCGGGGTACACACCGGGGAGCTGTTTTTT. Translated: CASSSGVHTGELFF.

There are many counts of this clonotype. This chain uses TRBV10-3 with TRBJ1-1, with TRBD1 matching over 9 bases. Germline V gene sequence: CDR1 ENHRY, CDR2 SYGVKD. V was pared by 6 bases and J by 1 base, with 6 bases of the junction left unmatched. The CDR3 runs 15 residues. The CDR3: CAISQADRGNTEAFF. CDR3 sequence (DNA): TGTGCCATCAGCCAAGCGGACAGGGGGAACACTGAAGCTTTCTTT.

V is TRBV7-2 and J is TRBJ2-5; D possibly corresponds to TRBD2 (5 bases). This CDR3 has 14 residues. Germline V gene lookup returns CDR1 SGHTA and CDR2 FQGNSA. Trimming took 6 bases from V and 1 from J, leaving 12 bases between them. Here the CDR3 DNA reads TGTGCCAGCAGGGGGAGAATTTCCCAAGAGACCCAGTACTTC. Its translation is CASRGRISQETQYF.

Many counts were recorded for this clonotype. V gene TRBV19 combines with J gene TRBJ2-2; D might be TRBD1 or TRBD2, each matching 5 bases. The V end lost 2 bases, the J end lost 4 bases, and 14 bases lay between the germline ends. The CDR3 spans 16 residues. Germline CDR1 reads LNHDA; CDR2 reads SQIVND (reference sequence). CDR3 sequence: CASSINPGQLTGELFF. The CDR3 region has the DNA TGTGCCAGTAGTATAAATCCGGGGCAACTCACCGGGGAGCTGTTTTTT.

V gene TRBV7-2 combines with J gene TRBJ2-7, with D possibly TRBD1 on 6 matching bases. V dropped 6 bases and J dropped 1 base, with 16 bases sitting between them. CDR1 and CDR2 from the germline V gene are SGHTA and FQGNSA. The CDR3 spans 15 residues. The CDR3 DNA reads as TGTGCCAGCAGTGGATTTGGGGGCCCTTCCTACGAGCAGTACTTC. It is translated as CASSGFGGPSYEQYF.

Sample share makes this clonotype medium-sized. The V and J genes are TRBV28 and TRBJ2-7; no clear D gene. The V gene's germline CDR1 is MDHEN and CDR2 SYDVKM. Trimming took off 5 bases at V and 3 bases at J, with 11 bases between the two ends. The CDR3 length is 13 residues. CDR3 nucleotides: TGTGCCAGCAGTCCCCATGGGGTCTACGAGCAGTACTTC. This codes for CASSPHGVYEQYF.

This clonotype was observed at least ten times. This rearrangement joins TRBV5-1 to TRBJ2-1; 7 bases fit TRBD1. Germline CDR1 reads SGHRS; CDR2 reads YFSETQ. V was clipped by 7 bases and J by 13 bases; unmatched bases: 5. The CDR3 is 10 residues long. CDR3 residues: CASGGTEQFF. CDR3 DNA sequence: TGCGCCAGCGGTGGGACAGAACAGTTCTTC.

This clonotype was seen repeatedly, ten times or more. DNA of the CDR3: TGTGCCAGCAGTCCTCAGCGGGGACGCGGAGAGCAGTTCTTC. Residues: CASSPQRGRGEQFF. This chain connects TRBV12-3 or TRBV12-4 to TRBJ2-1; TRBD2 matches at 7 bases. The CDR3 runs to 14 residues. J was trimmed by 10 bases and V by 5 bases; bases with no gene match: 11.

This clonotype was picked up many times. The chain carries TRBV20-1 and TRBJ1-1; TRBD1 agrees at 10 bases. This CDR3 comprises 14 residues. V shed 2 bases and J 5 bases; nucleotides not matched to a gene: 5. Germline CDR1 is DFQATT and CDR2 is SNEGSKA (reference sequence). The CDR3 protein is CSARRTGGSTEAFF. CDR3 DNA sequence: TGCAGTGCTAGAAGGACAGGGGGTTCTACTGAAGCTTTCTTT.

This rearrangement joins TRBV7-2 to TRBJ2-3; 7 positions agree with TRBD1. J gave up 2 bases and V 5 bases, and 7 bases lay outside the gene matches. There are 15 residues in the CDR3. In germline, CDR1 is SGHTA, CDR2 FQGNSA. CDR3 in amino acids: CASSPTGPPTDTQYF. In DNA form, the CDR3 reads TGTGCCAGCAGCCCGACAGGGCCCCCCACAGATACGCAGTATTTT.

This clonotype was observed at least ten times. This chain links TRBV7-9 with TRBJ2-5; TRBD1 matches 8 bases. This CDR3 spans 16 amino acids. Germline CDR1 reads SEHNR; CDR2 reads FQNEAQ (reference sequence). V lost 0 bases and J lost 2; bases outside the gene matches: 5. This chain's CDR3 is CASSLARQGTQETQYF. CDR3 coding DNA: TGTGCCAGCAGCTTAGCCAGACAGGGGACACAAGAGACCCAGTACTTC.

This clonotype was detected many times. V and J are TRBV10-3 and TRBJ1-4; 11 bases align to TRBD1. Trimming cost V 3 bases and J 6 bases; bases outside gene matches: 6. CDR3 size: 16 residues. Germline assignment: CDR1 ENHRY and CDR2 SYGVKD. The chain's CDR3 is CAISEGTGGGDEKLFF. CDR3 bases: TGTGCCATCAGTGAAGGGACAGGGGGGGGCGATGAAAAACTGTTTTTT.

The chain is built from TRBV18 and TRBJ2-3; D gene ambiguous. Germline-derived CDR1 and CDR2 are KGHSH and LQKENI. Trimming stripped 3 bases from V and 0 bases from J, with 10 bases between. The CDR3 has 15 amino acids. Written as DNA, the CDR3 is TGTGCCAGCTCACCCGACATACCTAGCACAGATACGCAGTATTTT. Translation gives CASSPDIPSTDTQYF.

This clonotype was counted between two and nine times. The chain joins TRBV11-2 to TRBJ2-7; D is unresolved. Trimming removed 1 base from V and 6 bases from J, with 7 bases in between. This CDR3 comprises 12 residues. Germline lookup yields CDR1 SGHAT and CDR2 FQNNGV. This CDR3 reads CASSLAPREQYF. In nucleotides, the CDR3 is TGTGCCAGCAGCTTAGCCCCACGCGAGCAGTACTTC.

The rearrangement joins TRBV2 to TRBJ2-5; the match to TRBD1 covers 7 bases. Germline V gene lookup returns CDR1 SNHLY and CDR2 FYNNEI. Unmatched junction bases numbered 5, after V lost 7 bases and J lost 0 bases. The CDR3 has 14 amino acids. As DNA, the CDR3 is TGTGCCAGCAAAGAGGGGGCGTACCAAGAGACCCAGTACTTC. Amino acid sequence: CASKEGAYQETQYF.

This clonotype was seen at least ten times. V and J are TRBV12-3 or TRBV12-4 and TRBJ2-7; D remains ambiguous. The V end lost 5 bases, the J end lost 9 bases, and 11 bases lay between the germline ends. The CDR3 contains 11 residues. Here the CDR3 reads CASSRWVGQYF. The CDR3, as DNA: TGTGCCAGCAGTCGATGGGTTGGGCAGTACTTC.

In its sample, this clonotype was seen a few times. This chain connects TRBV9 to TRBJ2-6; D tentatively reads TRBD1 or TRBD2 (5 bases each). Germline lookup yields CDR1 SGDLS and CDR2 YYNGEE. The germline V and J ends were trimmed by 0 bases and 8 bases, with 9 bases remaining between them. The CDR3 totals 14 residues. The DNA for the CDR3 is TGTGCCAGCAGCGTAGTCGGGGCGACCAACGTCCTGACTTTC. This gives the protein CASSVVGATNVLTF.